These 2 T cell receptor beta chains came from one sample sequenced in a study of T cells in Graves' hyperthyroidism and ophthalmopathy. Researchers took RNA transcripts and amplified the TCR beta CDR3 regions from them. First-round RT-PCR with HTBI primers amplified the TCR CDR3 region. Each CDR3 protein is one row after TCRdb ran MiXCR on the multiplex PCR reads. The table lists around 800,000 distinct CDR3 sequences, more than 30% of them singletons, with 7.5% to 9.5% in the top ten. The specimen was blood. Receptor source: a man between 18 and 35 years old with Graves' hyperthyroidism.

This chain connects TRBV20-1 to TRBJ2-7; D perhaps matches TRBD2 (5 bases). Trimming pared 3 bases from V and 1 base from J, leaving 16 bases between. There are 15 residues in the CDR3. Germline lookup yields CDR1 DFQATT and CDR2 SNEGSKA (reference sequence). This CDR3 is CSARSFGRASYEQYF. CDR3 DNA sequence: TGCAGTGCTAGGTCGTTCGGGCGGGCGTCCTACGAGCAGTACTTC.

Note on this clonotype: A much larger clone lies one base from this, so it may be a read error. CDR3 in DNA: TGTGCCAGCAGCCTTACAGGGCTAGGACTCTATGGCTACACCTTC. It is translated as CASSLTGLGLYGYTF. The chain links TRBV7-2 to TRBJ1-2, with D maybe TRBD1 (6 bases). Trimming left V 5 bases short and J 4 bases short, with 17 bases between. Germline V CDR1 and CDR2: SGHTA, FQGNSA. The CDR3 spans 15 residues.